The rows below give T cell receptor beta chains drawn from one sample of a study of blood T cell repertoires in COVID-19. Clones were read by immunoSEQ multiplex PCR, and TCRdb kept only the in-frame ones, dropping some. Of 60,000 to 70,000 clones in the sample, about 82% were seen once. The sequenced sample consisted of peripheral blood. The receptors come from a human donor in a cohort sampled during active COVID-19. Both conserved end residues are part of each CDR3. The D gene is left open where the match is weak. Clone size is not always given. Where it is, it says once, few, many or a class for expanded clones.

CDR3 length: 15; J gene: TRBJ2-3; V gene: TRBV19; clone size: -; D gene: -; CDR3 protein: CASSTSGLYTDTQYF; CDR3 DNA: TGTGCCAGTAGTACTTCGGGACTGTACACAGATACGCAGTATTTT
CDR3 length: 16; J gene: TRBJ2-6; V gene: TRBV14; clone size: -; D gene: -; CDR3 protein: CASSQGRSSGANVLTF; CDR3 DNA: TGTGCCAGCAGCCAAGGAAGGAGCTCTGGGGCCAACGTCCTGACTTTC
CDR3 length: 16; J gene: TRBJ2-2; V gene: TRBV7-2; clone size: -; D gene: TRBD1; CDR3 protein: CASSLLARGRTGELFF; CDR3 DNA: TGTGCCAGCAGCTTACTAGCCAGGGGGCGCACCGGGGAGCTGTTTTTT
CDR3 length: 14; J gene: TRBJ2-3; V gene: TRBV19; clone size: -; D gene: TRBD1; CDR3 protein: CASSTGQALGGQYF; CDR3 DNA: TGTGCCAGTAGTACTGGACAGGCGTTGGGTGGGCAGTATTTT
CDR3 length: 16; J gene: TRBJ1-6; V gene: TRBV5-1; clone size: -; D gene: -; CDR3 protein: CASSLVPGQNNSPLHF; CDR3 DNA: TGCGCCAGCAGCTTGGTCCCCGGACAAAATAATTCACCCCTCCACTTT
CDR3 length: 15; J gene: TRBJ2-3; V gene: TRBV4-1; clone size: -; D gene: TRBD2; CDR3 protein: CASSRSGGRTDTQYF; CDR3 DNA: TGCGCCAGCAGCCGCAGCGGGGGCCGCACAGATACGCAGTATTTT
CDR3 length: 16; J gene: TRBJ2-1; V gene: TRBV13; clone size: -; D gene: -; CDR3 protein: CASSFFSGSSYNEQFF; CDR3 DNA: TGTGCCAGCAGCTTTTTCTCCGGGAGCTCCTACAATGAGCAGTTCTTC
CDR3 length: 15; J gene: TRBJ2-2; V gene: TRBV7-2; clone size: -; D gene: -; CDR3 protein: CASSPMAGNTGELFF; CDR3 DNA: TGTGCCAGCAGCCCCATGGCGGGGAACACCGGGGAGCTGTTTTTT
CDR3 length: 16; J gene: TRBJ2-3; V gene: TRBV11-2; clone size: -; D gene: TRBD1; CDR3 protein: CASSQGDRGQTDTQYF; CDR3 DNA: TGTGCCAGCAGCCAGGGGGACAGGGGGCAAACAGATACGCAGTATTTT
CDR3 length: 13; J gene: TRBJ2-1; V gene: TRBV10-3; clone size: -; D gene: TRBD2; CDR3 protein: CAISEAGDNEQFF; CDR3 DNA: TGTGCCATCAGTGAAGCGGGGGACAATGAGCAGTTCTTC
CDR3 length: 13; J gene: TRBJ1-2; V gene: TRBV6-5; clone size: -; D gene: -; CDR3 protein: CASRRERFGGYTF; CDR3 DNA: TGTGCCAGCAGGAGGGAACGCTTTGGCGGCTACACCTTC
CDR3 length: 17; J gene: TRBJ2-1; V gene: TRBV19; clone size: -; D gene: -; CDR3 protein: CASTTPGGGLSNNEQFF; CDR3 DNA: TGTGCCAGTACCACGCCCGGCGGGGGCCTTAGTAACAATGAGCAGTTCTTC
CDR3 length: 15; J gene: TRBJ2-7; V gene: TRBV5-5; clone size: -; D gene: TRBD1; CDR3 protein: CASSPGPGQFYEQYF; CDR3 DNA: TGTGCCAGCAGCCCTGGACCGGGACAGTTCTACGAGCAGTACTTC
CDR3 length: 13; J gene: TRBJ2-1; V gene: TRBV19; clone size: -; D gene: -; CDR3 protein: CASSIDRGTTQFF; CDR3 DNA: TGTGCCAGTAGTATAGATCGGGGGACCACGCAGTTCTTC
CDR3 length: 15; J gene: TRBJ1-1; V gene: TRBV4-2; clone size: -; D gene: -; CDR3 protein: CASSQVGGDNTEAFF; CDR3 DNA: TGTGCCAGCAGCCAAGTCGGAGGGGATAACACTGAAGCTTTCTTT
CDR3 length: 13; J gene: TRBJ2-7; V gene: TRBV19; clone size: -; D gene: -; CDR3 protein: CARRGRTTYEQYF; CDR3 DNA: TGTGCCCGACGAGGGAGAACCACCTACGAGCAGTACTTC
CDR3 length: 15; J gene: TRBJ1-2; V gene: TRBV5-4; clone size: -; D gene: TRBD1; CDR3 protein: CASSEGQGLNYGYTF; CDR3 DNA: TGTGCCAGCAGCGAAGGACAGGGATTGAACTATGGCTACACCTTC
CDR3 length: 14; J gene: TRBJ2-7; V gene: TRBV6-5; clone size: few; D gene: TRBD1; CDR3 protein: CASSRQGDVYEQYF; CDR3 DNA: TGTGCCAGCAGTAGACAGGGGGATGTCTACGAGCAGTACTTC
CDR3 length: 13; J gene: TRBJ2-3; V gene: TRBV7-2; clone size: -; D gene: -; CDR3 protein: CASSLVGPDTQYF; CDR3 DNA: TGTGCCAGCAGCTTAGTTGGCCCAGATACGCAGTATTTT